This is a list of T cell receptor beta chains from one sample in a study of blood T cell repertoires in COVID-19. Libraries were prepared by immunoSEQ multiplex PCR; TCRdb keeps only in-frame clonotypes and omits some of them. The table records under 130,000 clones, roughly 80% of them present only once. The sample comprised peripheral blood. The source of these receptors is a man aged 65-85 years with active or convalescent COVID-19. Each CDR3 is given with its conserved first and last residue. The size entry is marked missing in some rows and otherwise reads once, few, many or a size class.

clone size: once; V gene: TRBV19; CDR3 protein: CASSIRRADYGYTF
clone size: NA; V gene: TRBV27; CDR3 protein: CASSSLAASLSGANVLTF
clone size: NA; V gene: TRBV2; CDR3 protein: CASTRGLAGGTSTDTQYF
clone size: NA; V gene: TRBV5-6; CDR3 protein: CASSLYGTATQDTEAFF
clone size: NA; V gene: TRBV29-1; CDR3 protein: CSVRGVGELFF
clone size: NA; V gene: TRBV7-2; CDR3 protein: CASSLSRATDTQYF
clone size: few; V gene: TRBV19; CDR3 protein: CASSIGDRSGYTF
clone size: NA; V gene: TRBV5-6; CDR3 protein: CASSFLGGGSYEQYF
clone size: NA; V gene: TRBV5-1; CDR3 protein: CASSRTTGSPGYTF
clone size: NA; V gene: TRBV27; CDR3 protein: CASSLRAEGRHGYTF
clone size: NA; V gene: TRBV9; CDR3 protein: CASSVTGTSGGYTQYF
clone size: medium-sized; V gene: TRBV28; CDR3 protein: CASSLISGAQGYEQYF
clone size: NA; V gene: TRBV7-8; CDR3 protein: CASSLSRTGGWSNSGSPLHF
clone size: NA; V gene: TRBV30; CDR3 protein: CAWSVTGGSYGYTF
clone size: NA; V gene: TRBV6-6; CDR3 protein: CASRRGQDGVGELFF
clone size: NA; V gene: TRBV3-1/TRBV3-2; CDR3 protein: CASSHHGSGANVLTF
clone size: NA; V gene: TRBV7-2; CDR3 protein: CASSSRSPMNTEAFF
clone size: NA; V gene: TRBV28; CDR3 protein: CASSPGQGNIQYF
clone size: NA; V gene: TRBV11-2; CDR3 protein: CASSLIASRGRIEETQYF
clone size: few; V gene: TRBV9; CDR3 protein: CASSPRDRGQETQYF
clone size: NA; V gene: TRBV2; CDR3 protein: CASRELNTEAFF
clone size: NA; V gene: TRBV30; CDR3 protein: CAWLSSGANVLTF
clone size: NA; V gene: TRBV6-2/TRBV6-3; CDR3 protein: CASSLGLAGGQETQYF
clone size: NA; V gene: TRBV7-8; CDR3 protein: CASSPQDRVPYGYTF
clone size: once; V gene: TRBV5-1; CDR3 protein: CASSVRQGRDTQYF
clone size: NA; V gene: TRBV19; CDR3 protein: CASSILQAKSYTF
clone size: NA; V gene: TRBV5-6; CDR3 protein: CASSTAYRVTGELFF
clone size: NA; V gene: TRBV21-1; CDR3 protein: CASSAPGQGRTDTQYF
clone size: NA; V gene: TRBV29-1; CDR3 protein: CSVTGTGNEQFF
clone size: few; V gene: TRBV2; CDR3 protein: CASSDPGSYGYTF
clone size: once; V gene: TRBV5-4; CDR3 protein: CASSQETWTGIYEQYF
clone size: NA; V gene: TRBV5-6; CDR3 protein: CASSLTAGTGELFF
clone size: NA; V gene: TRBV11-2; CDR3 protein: CASNAGTGGSNPFF
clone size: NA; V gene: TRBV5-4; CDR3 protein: CASSEQGASTEAFF
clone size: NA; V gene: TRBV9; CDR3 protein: CASSVVGSGAYNEQFF
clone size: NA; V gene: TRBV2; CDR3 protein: CASGGLAGSDTQYF
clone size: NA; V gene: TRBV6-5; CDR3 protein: CASSRIRGLNEKLFF